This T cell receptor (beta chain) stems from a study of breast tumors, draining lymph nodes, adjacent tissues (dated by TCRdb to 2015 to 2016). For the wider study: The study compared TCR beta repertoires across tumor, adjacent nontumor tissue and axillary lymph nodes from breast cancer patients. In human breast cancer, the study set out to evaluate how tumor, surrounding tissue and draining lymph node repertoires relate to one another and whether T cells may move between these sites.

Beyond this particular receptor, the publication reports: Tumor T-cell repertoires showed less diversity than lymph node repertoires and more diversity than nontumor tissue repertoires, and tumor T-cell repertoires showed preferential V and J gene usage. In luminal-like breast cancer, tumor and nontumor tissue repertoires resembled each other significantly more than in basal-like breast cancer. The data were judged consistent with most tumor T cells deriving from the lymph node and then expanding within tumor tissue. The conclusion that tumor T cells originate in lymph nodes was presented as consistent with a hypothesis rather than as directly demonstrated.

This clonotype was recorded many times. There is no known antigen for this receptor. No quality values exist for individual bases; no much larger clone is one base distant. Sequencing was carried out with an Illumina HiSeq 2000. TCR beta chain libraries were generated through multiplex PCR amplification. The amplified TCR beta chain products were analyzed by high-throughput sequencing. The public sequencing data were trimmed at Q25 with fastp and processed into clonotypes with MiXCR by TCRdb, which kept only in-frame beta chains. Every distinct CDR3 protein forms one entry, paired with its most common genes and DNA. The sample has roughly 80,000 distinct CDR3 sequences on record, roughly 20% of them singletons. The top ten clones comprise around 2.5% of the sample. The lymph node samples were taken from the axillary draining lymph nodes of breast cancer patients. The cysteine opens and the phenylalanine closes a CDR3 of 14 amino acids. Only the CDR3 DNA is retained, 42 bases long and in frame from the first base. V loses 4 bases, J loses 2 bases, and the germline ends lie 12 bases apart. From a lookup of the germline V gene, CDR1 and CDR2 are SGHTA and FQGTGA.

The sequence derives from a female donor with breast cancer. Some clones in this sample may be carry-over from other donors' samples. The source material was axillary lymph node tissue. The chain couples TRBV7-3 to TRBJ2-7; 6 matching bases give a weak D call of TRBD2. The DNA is TGTGCCAGCAGCTGGAGGGACGGTCCCTACGAGCAGTACTTC. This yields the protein CASSWRDGPYEQYF.